The next 14 T cell receptor beta chains were all read from a single sample in a study of T cell responses to AZD1222 COVID-19 vaccine (TCRdb year 2021). What this sample's time point label stands for: baseline before first vaccination. Library preparation was by the immunoSEQ multiplex PCR assay. The table was pulled from immuneACCESS by TCRdb, which kept in-frame rearrangements only. Such tables lose some clones; where checked, under half of the loss comes from unresolved V genes, and the rest has no known cause. This sample lists 99,000 or so clones; around 90% were detected once. The ten most abundant clones make up about 9.3% of the sample. Specimen: peripheral blood, collected on day 0 of AZD1222 vaccination. These receptors originate from an adult in good health.

This chain links TRBV19 with TRBJ2-5, with D possibly being TRBD1 or TRBD2 (6 bases each). Germline assignment: CDR1 LNHDA and CDR2 SQIVND (reference sequence). This CDR3 is 15 amino acids long. V was shortened by 3 bases and J by 4 bases, with 15 bases between the two germline ends. The CDR3 reads CASSMGGSLGETQYF. CDR3 DNA sequence: TGTGCCAGTAGTATGGGGGGCTCTCTCGGAGAGACCCAGTACTTC. Full variable domain (remainder filled in from reference TRBV19 and TRBJ2-5): DGGITQSPKYLFRKEGQNVTLSCEQNLNHDAMYWYRQDPGQGLRLIYYSQIVNDFQKGDIAEGYSVSREKKESFPLTVTSAQKNPTAFYLCASSMGGSLGETQYFGPGTRLLVL.

The chain joins TRBV5-1 to TRBJ2-3; D could derive from TRBD1 or TRBD2 (6 bases each). Germline V lookup: CDR1 SGHRS, CDR2 YFSETQ. V dropped 6 bases and J dropped 6 bases, with 17 bases sitting between them. CDR3 length: 14 amino acids. The DNA for the CDR3 is TGCGCCAGCACTCGTTCGGGGGCGGTGGATACGCAGTATTTT. It translates to CASTRSGAVDTQYF.

The chain joins TRBV6-5 to TRBJ2-7, with D possibly being TRBD2 (5 bases). V was shortened by 6 bases and J by 0 bases, with 12 bases between the two germline ends. The CDR3 is 14 residues long. Looked up from germline, CDR1 is MNHEY and CDR2 is SVGAGI. In DNA form, the CDR3 reads TGTGCCAGCAGGAGACGGGATAGCTCCTACGAGCAGTACTTC. This sequence encodes CASRRRDSSYEQYF.

The CDR3 DNA sequence: TGTGCCACCAGTGATTCGGGAGACACGGGTGGCACAGATACGCAGTATTTT. It translates to CATSDSGDTGGTDTQYF. This sequence joins TRBV24-1 and TRBJ2-3; D is possibly TRBD2 (6 bases). CDR3 length: 17 amino acids. CDR1 KGHDR and CDR2 SFDVKD come from the germline V gene. V lost 2 bases and J 1 base, leaving 15 bases between the germline ends.

The V call is TRBV4-2, the J call TRBJ2-3; possibly TRBD2 for D (6 bases). Germline lookup yields CDR1 LGHNA and CDR2 YNFKEQ. V was pared by 0 bases and J by 5 bases, with 12 bases between. The CDR3 runs to 15 residues. CDR3 nucleotides: TGTGCCAGCAGCCAAGAGAAGGGAGCGGGAGATACGCAGTATTTT. Amino acids: CASSQEKGAGDTQYF.

The chain combines TRBV19 with TRBJ1-4; weak D call: TRBD1 (5 bases). Germline-derived CDR1 and CDR2 are LNHDA and SQIVND (reference sequence). This CDR3 contains 18 residues. Trimming left V 5 bases short and J 3 bases short, with 22 bases between. CDR3 residues: CASSGTGGEGSANEKLFF. The CDR3, as DNA: TGTGCCAGTAGTGGAACAGGCGGTGAAGGATCGGCTAATGAAAAACTGTTTTTT.

The chain employs TRBV7-2 and TRBJ2-7; D is ambiguous. This CDR3 spans 13 amino acids. V lost 1 base and J 3 bases, leaving 7 bases between the germline ends. Germline lookup yields CDR1 SGHTA and CDR2 FQGNSA. Here the CDR3 reads CASSLDRIYEQYF. CDR3 DNA: TGTGCCAGCAGCTTAGATCGGATCTACGAGCAGTACTTC.

This clone was seen only a few times. The CDR3 loop is CASRTLGLPDEQFF. In DNA, the CDR3 is TGTGCCAGCAGGACACTTGGACTGCCTGATGAGCAGTTCTTC. The rearrangement uses TRBV6-5 and TRBJ2-1, with a possible D match to TRBD2 (5 bases). This CDR3 contains 14 residues. Trimming took 6 bases from V and 8 from J, leaving 17 bases between them. Germline V lookup: CDR1 MNHEY, CDR2 SVGAGI.

A note on this clone: The junction differs from germline at one of its ends, possibly a read error. The genes are TRBV7-7 and TRBJ2-1; 9 bases agree with TRBD1. Per the germline V gene, CDR1 is SSHAT and CDR2 is FNYEAQ (reference sequence). There are 16 residues in the CDR3. CDR3 amino acids: CASSLGTGKTYNEQFF. Written as DNA, the CDR3 is TGTGCTAGCAGCTTAGGGACAGGGAAGACCTACAATGAGCAGTTCTTC.

The rearrangement links TRBV3-1 (or the pseudogene TRBV3-2) to TRBJ2-1, with 11 bases that match TRBD2. With 0 bases clipped from V and 9 bases from J, the junction kept 4 bases outside the gene matches. There are 15 residues in the CDR3. Germline V gene sequence: CDR1 LGHDT, CDR2 YNNKEL (reference sequence). CDR3: CASSQEPSGRSEQFF. CDR3 sequence (DNA): TGTGCCAGCAGCCAAGAACCTAGCGGGAGGAGTGAGCAGTTCTTC.

The V and J genes are TRBV7-9 and TRBJ2-1, with 11 bases lining up with TRBD2. This CDR3 comprises 19 residues. Looked up from germline, CDR1 is SEHNR and CDR2 is FQNEAQ (reference sequence). V lost 0 bases to trimming and J lost 4 bases; unmatched junction nucleotides: 11. CDR3 bases: TGTGCCAGCAGCTTAGCTACGGCCGGACTAGCGGGCATATACAATGAGCAGTTCTTC. Its translation: CASSLATAGLAGIYNEQFF.

This rearrangement joins TRBV6-5 to TRBJ2-7; 9 bases are a match to TRBD1. This CDR3 is 14 amino acids long. The germline gives CDR1 MNHEY, CDR2 SVGAGI. V lost 5 bases to trimming and J lost 3 bases; unmatched junction nucleotides: 5. CDR3 sequence: CASSQTGGNYEQYF. The CDR3 DNA is TGTGCCAGCAGTCAGACAGGGGGTAACTACGAGCAGTACTTC.

The V call is TRBV6-5, the J call TRBJ1-5; D ambiguous. The germline V gene encodes CDR1 MNHEY and CDR2 SVGAGI. CDR3 size: 13 residues. The V end was cut by 4 bases, the J end by 2 bases, with 6 bases between. The CDR3 is CASSLHGNQPQHF. The CDR3 DNA reads TGTGCCAGCAGTTTGCATGGCAATCAGCCCCAGCATTTT.

Turning to this clone: The junction departs from the called germline gene at one end, perhaps through a read error. V usage is TRBV10-2 and J usage is TRBJ1-2, with 10 nucleotides matching TRBD1. Germline CDR1 WSHSY, CDR2 SAAADI. The CDR3 has 17 amino acids. CDR3 residues: CARRRDRGIGSNYGYTF. CDR3 bases: TGCGCCCGCAGACGGGACAGGGGAATTGGGTCTAACTATGGCTACACCTTC.